This passage covers 23 T cell receptor beta chains from one sample sequenced in a study of cytomegalovirus exposure and HLA in healthy donors. Researchers ran the PCR with 60 Vbeta and 13 Jbeta primers. Assay used: immunoSEQ multiplex PCR; TCRdb lists only in-frame clones, some missing. Counted here are 200,000 to 250,000 clones, approximately 82% occurring once; the ten biggest clones make up over 0.55%. The material sequenced was PBMCs. The receptors were gathered from a man younger than 30 in good health and CMV-seronegative.

The J gene is TRBJ2-1, the V gene TRBV5-1; tentatively, D is TRBD1 (7 bases). Per germline, CDR1 SGHRS and CDR2 YFSETQ. The CDR3 is 15 residues long. V was clipped by 4 bases and J by 5 bases, with 16 bases between them. The DNA for the CDR3 is TGCGCCAGCAGCCGGGTGGAGGGGGCGAACAATGAGCAGTTCTTC. The encoded protein is CASSRVEGANNEQFF.

Only one count was recorded for this clone. The rearrangement joins TRBV5-1 to TRBJ1-1, with D uncertain. The V end was cut by 1 base, the J end by 0 bases, with 10 bases between. CDR1 is SGHRS, CDR2 YFSETQ, per germline. The CDR3 spans 15 residues. Written as DNA, the CDR3 is TGCGCCAGCAGCTTGATGCGCGTCATGAACACTGAAGCTTTCTTT. Its protein product is CASSLMRVMNTEAFF. The full variable domain, in which reference TRBV5-1 and TRBJ1-1 provide the parts outside the CDR3, is KAGVTQTPRYLIKTRGQQVTLSCSPISGHRSVSWYQQTPGQGLQFLFEYFSETQRNKGNFPGRFSGRQFSNSRSEMNVSTLELGDSALYLCASSLMRVMNTEAFFGQGTRLTVV.

The chain carries TRBV7-3 and TRBJ2-3; a weak D match, TRBD2 (6 bases). With 2 bases removed from V and 6 bases from J, the gap between germline ends came to 21 bases. The CDR3 has 17 residues. Germline-derived CDR1 and CDR2 are SGHTA and FQGTGA. The CDR3 region is CASSLGVSGAGEDTQYF. The CDR3 DNA sequence: TGTGCCAGCAGCTTAGGGGTTAGCGGTGCCGGTGAGGATACGCAGTATTTT.

The chain uses TRBV5-1 and TRBJ2-7, with 12 bases lining up with TRBD1. This CDR3 is 17 amino acids long. Germline V CDR1 and CDR2: SGHRS, YFSETQ. The junction had 12 bases not matched to a gene; V was cut back by 4 bases and J by 4 bases. CDR3 sequence (DNA): TGCGCCAGCAGCCGACAAACCGGGACAGGGGGCAGTTACGAGCAGTACTTC. Its protein product is CASSRQTGTGGSYEQYF. The full variable domain, rest sourced from reference TRBV5-1 and TRBJ2-7, is KAGVTQTPRYLIKTRGQQVTLSCSPISGHRSVSWYQQTPGQGLQFLFEYFSETQRNKGNFPGRFSGRQFSNSRSEMNVSTLELGDSALYLCASSRQTGTGGSYEQYFGPGTRLTVT.

The chain has TRBV28 and TRBJ1-5; D possibly corresponds to TRBD1 (5 bases). The germline CDR1 and CDR2 sequences are MDHEN and SYDVKM. Trimming shortened V by 5 bases and J by 4 bases, and 21 bases separated the two germline ends. The CDR3 loop spans 17 amino acids. The CDR3 sequence: CASSPAGRGVRNQPQHF. The CDR3 region has the DNA TGTGCCAGCAGTCCTGCCGGCCGGGGGGTACGAAATCAGCCCCAGCATTTT. Based on the CDR3 plus reference TRBV28 and TRBJ1-5, the full variable domain is DVKVTQSSRYLVKRTGEKVFLECVQDMDHENMFWYRQDPGLGLRLIYFSYDVKMKEKGDIPEGYSVSREKKERFSLILESASTNQTSMYLCASSPAGRGVRNQPQHFGDGTRLSIL.

In regard to this clone: At one boundary the junction diverges from the germline segment, which might be a read error. The rearrangement uses TRBV7-7 and TRBJ2-7; D may be TRBD1 (6 bases). CDR1 SSHAT and CDR2 FNYEAQ come from the germline V gene (reference sequence). The CDR3 is made up of 14 amino acids. As DNA, the CDR3 is TGTGCTAGCAGCTTGGCAGGGGAAACCTACGAGCAGTACTTC. It is translated as CASSLAGETYEQYF.

This clone appeared once. The gene calls are TRBV29-1 and TRBJ2-1; 9 bases align to TRBD2. Germline values: CDR1 SQVTM, CDR2 ANQGSEA. Losses at the gene ends were 0 bases for V and 6 bases for J; bases not matched to a gene: 9. CDR3 size: 16 residues. The CDR3 region is CSVEDPPGLAVNEQFF. The CDR3 bases are TGCAGCGTTGAAGATCCCCCGGGACTAGCCGTCAATGAGCAGTTCTTC.

The chain links TRBV7-3 to TRBJ2-7; the match to TRBD2 covers 8 bases. Trimming removed 4 bases from V and 5 bases from J; junction bases left unmatched: 10. CDR3 length: 15 residues. CDR1 and CDR2 (germline): SGHTA, FQGTGA. The CDR3 DNA follows: TGTGCCAGCAGCTCTGGACTAGCCTCTTTCCACGAGCAGTACTTC. As protein: CASSSGLASFHEQYF.

CDR3 nucleotide sequence: TGTGCCATCAGCGCAACACAGACATCGAGCAATCAGCCCCAGCATTTT. Its protein product is CAISATQTSSNQPQHF. The chain employs TRBV10-3 and TRBJ1-5; no clear D. V lost 6 bases to trimming and J lost 1 base, with 16 bases between them. Germline V gene sequence: CDR1 ENHRY, CDR2 SYGVKD. This CDR3 is built from 16 residues.

This sequence joins TRBV30 and TRBJ2-1; D is perhaps TRBD1 (5 bases). Germline CDR1 reads GTSNPN; CDR2 reads SVGIG (reference sequence). CDR3 size: 13 residues. The V gene lost 4 bases and the J gene lost 2 bases, with 9 bases spanning the gap. The CDR3 bases are TGTGCCTGGACCCCAGGGCCCTACAATGAGCAGTTCTTC. Translating it yields CAWTPGPYNEQFF.

To note about this clone: Its ends do not fully match the called genes, so a read error is possible. J is TRBJ2-1 and V is TRBV7-7; perhaps D is TRBD1 or TRBD2 (6 bases each). Per the germline V gene, CDR1 is SSHAT and CDR2 is FNYEAQ (reference sequence). CDR3 length: 14 residues. This chain's CDR3 is CASSLGGPYNEQFF. CDR3 in DNA: TGTGCTAGCAGCTTAGGGGGGCCCTACAATGAGCAGTTCTTC.

The J gene is TRBJ1-2, the V gene TRBV29-1, with 7 bases that match TRBD1. Trimming removed 6 bases from V and 8 bases from J; junction bases left unmatched: 12. Germline CDR1 and CDR2: SQVTM and ANQGSEA. CDR3 length: 13 amino acids. CDR3 nucleotides: TGCAGCGTAGCCGACGACAGGGAGCGGGGCTACACCTTC. Encoded protein: CSVADDRERGYTF.

Only a few counts were recorded for this clone. The V and J genes are TRBV7-6 and TRBJ2-1; 7 bases map to TRBD2. J lost 7 bases, V lost 4 bases, and 7 bases had no gene match. Germline V lookup: CDR1 SGHVS, CDR2 FNYEAQ. CDR3 size: 14 residues. This CDR3 is CASSSQRERNEQFF. DNA for the CDR3: TGTGCCAGCAGCTCCCAGCGGGAAAGAAATGAGCAGTTCTTC.

The chain employs TRBV30 and TRBJ1-3, with TRBD1 matching over 9 bases. Germline CDR1 and CDR2: GTSNPN and SVGIG (reference sequence). V was pared by 3 bases and J by 7 bases, with 4 bases of the junction left unmatched. This CDR3 region has 13 residues. CDR3 DNA sequence: TGTGCCTGGAGCGGGACAGGGAGGAACACCATATATTTT. It encodes CAWSGTGRNTIYF.

The genes are TRBV25-1 and TRBJ2-2; 8 positions match TRBD1. The CDR3 has 14 amino acids. Trimming at V came to 8 bases and at J to 4 bases, leaving 6 bases not matched to a gene. The germline gives CDR1 MGHDK, CDR2 SYGVNS. The CDR3 nucleotides read TGTGCCAGCTATCGGACAGGGACCACCGGGGAGCTGTTTTTT. Its translation is CASYRTGTTGELFF.

CDR3 in amino acids: CASRFSSSYNEQFF. As DNA, the CDR3 is TGTGCCAGCAGATTTAGCTCCTCCTACAATGAGCAGTTCTTC. The genes are TRBV7-9 and TRBJ2-1; D call uncertain. With 6 bases removed from V and 0 bases from J, the gap between germline ends came to 9 bases. The CDR3 loop spans 14 amino acids. CDR1 and CDR2 (germline): SEHNR, FQNEAQ (reference sequence).

This clone was seen a handful of times. One end of the junction fails to match germline, which may point to a read error. The rearrangement uses TRBV27 and TRBJ1-5; 9 bases match TRBD1. The CDR3 has 12 amino acids. CDR1 is MNHEY and CDR2 is SMNVEV in the germline V gene (reference sequence). CDR3 in DNA: TGTGCCAGCAGTCTCCGGGACAGGGAATCCGATTTT. Translating gives CASSLRDRESDF.

The gene calls are TRBV10-2 and TRBJ2-7, with 10 bases matching TRBD2. Trimming cost V 6 bases and J 3 bases; bases outside gene matches: 8. Per the germline V gene, CDR1 is WSHSY and CDR2 is SAAADI. CDR3 length: 15 residues. CDR3 bases: TGCGCCAGCAGAAATCTAGCGGGAGTCAACTACGAGCAGTACTTC. This sequence encodes CASRNLAGVNYEQYF.

The rearrangement joins TRBV11-3 to TRBJ2-3; 7 positions match TRBD1. The CDR3 is 15 residues long. From germline, CDR1 is SGHNT and CDR2 YENEEA. Unmatched junction bases numbered 5, after V lost 5 bases and J lost 0 bases. In DNA form, the CDR3 reads TGTGCCAGCAGCCGTCGACAGGGTAGCACAGATACGCAGTATTTT. This translates into CASSRRQGSTDTQYF.

This clone has only a few counts. The rearrangement joins TRBV19 to TRBJ2-1, with 7 bases matching TRBD2. Germline loops: CDR1 LNHDA, CDR2 SQIVND (reference sequence). V was clipped by 3 bases and J by 7 bases; unmatched bases: 9. The CDR3 consists of 15 residues. The CDR3 nucleotides are TGTGCCAGTAGTATTTCCGGACTAGGCGGAAATGAGCAGTTCTTC. It is translated as CASSISGLGGNEQFF.

The DNA for the CDR3 is TGCGCCAGCAGCCAAAATTTAAAACAGGGTTCGGGAAACACCATATATTTT. The encoded protein is CASSQNLKQGSGNTIYF. This chain connects TRBV4-1 to TRBJ1-3, with a tentative D call TRBD1 (6 bases). Germline loops: CDR1 MGHRA, CDR2 YSYEKL. V was cut by 2 bases and J by 4 bases, with 18 bases left in between. There are 17 residues in the CDR3.

The chain combines TRBV2 with TRBJ2-1, with 11 bases lining up with TRBD2. The germline gives CDR1 SNHLY, CDR2 FYNNEI. With V trimmed by 2 bases and J by 7 bases, 7 bases remained unmatched. CDR3 length equals 16 residues. Here the CDR3 DNA reads TGTGCCAGCAGTGAACGTAGCGGGAGGGCGGGGAATGAGCAGTTCTTC. Translation: CASSERSGRAGNEQFF.

Comments on this clone: Its ends do not fully match the called genes, so a read error is possible. The same CDR3 is also encoded by other DNA sequences in this sample. The chain recombines TRBV11-2 with TRBJ1-5; TRBD1 matches 8 bases. Germline lookup yields CDR1 SGHAT and CDR2 FQNNGV. This CDR3 is 14 amino acids long. The DNA for the CDR3 is TGTGCCAGCAGCTTACCAGGGGGCAATCAACCCCAGCATTTT. Its translation: CASSLPGGNQPQHF.